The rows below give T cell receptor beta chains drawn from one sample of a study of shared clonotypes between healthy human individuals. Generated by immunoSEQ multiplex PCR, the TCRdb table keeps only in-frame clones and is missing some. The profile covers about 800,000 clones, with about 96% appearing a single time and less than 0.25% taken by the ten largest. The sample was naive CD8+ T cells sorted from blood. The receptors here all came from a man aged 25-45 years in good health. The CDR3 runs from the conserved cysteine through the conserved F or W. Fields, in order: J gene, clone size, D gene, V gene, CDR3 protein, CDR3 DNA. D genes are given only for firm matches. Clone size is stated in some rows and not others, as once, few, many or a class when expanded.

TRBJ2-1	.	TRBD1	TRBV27	CASSPRDSNNEQFF	TGTGCCAGCAGCCCCCGGGACAGTAACAATGAGCAGTTCTTC
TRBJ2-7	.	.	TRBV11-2	CASRQIDYEQYF	TGTGCCAGCAGGCAAATCGATTACGAGCAGTACTTC
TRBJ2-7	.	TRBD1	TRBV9	CASSVVTGGEQYF	TGTGCCAGCAGCGTAGTAACAGGGGGTGAGCAGTACTTC
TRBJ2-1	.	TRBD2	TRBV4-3	CASSQDRGSDEQFF	TGCGCCAGCAGCCAAGATCGCGGGAGTGATGAGCAGTTCTTC
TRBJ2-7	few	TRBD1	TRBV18	CASSLGQGDYEQYF	TGTGCCAGCTCACTCGGACAGGGAGACTACGAGCAGTACTTC
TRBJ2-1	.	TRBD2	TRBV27	CASSFGLAGSSYNEQFF	TGTGCCAGCAGTTTTGGACTAGCGGGGAGCTCCTACAATGAGCAGTTCTTC
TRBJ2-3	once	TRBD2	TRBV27	CASSLSGGATDTQYF	TGTGCCAGCAGTTTATCCGGGGGGGCCACAGATACGCAGTATTTT
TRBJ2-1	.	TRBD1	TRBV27	CASSSLPGTGYNEQFF	TGTGCCAGCAGTAGCCTCCCCGGGACAGGGTACAATGAGCAGTTCTTC
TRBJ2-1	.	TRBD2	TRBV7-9	CASSFFSSGSYNEQFF	TGTGCCAGCAGCTTTTTCTCTAGCGGGAGCTACAATGAGCAGTTCTTC
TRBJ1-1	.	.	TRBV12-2	CASRLALPRNTEAFF	TGTGCAAGTCGCTTAGCGCTTCCCAGGAACACTGAAGCTTTCTTT
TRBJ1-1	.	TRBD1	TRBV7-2	CASSLAGTGRTEAFF	TGTGCCAGCAGCTTAGCGGGGACAGGGAGGACTGAAGCTTTCTTT
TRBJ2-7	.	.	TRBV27	CASSLEGYGSAYEQYF	TGTGCCAGCAGTTTAGAGGGTTACGGGAGCGCCTACGAGCAGTACTTC
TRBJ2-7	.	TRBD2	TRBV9	CASSVGASGRVEPSYYEQYF	TGTGCCAGCAGCGTAGGGGCTAGCGGGAGAGTCGAACCATCCTACTACGAGCAGTACTTC
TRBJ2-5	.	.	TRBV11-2	CASSAGGNQETQYF	TGTGCCAGCAGCGCCGGGGGCAACCAAGAGACCCAGTACTTC
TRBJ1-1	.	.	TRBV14	CASSPQMNTEAFF	TGTGCCAGCAGCCCACAGATGAACACTGAAGCTTTCTTT
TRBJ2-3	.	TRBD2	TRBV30	CAWSVSGGSSTDTQYF	TGTGCCTGGAGTGTCTCCGGCGGGAGCTCTACAGATACGCAGTATTTT
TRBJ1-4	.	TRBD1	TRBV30	CAWSFGQGAEKLFF	TGTGCCTGGAGTTTTGGACAGGGGGCGGAAAAACTGTTTTTT
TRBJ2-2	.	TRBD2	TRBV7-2	CASSPVTSGALGEELFF	TGTGCCAGCAGCCCCGTGACTAGCGGGGCACTAGGGGAGGAGCTGTTTTTT
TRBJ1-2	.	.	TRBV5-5	CASSLGQGTNYGYTF	TGTGCCAGCAGCTTGGGGCAGGGCACTAACTATGGCTACACCTTC
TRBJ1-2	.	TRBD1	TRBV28	CASRDRGDYGYTF	TGTGCCAGCAGGGACAGGGGAGACTATGGCTACACCTTC
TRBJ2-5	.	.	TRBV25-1	CASSESSAGRTETQYF	TGTGCCAGCAGTGAATCGTCGGCAGGGAGGACGGAGACCCAGTACTTC
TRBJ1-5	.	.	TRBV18	CASSPPPDSRLQPQHF	TGTGCCAGCTCACCACCGCCGGACAGCCGTTTGCAGCCCCAGCATTTT
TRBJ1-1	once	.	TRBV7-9	CASSSDTNTEAFF	TGTGCCAGCAGCTCGGACACGAACACTGAAGCTTTCTTT
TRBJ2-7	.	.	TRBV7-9	CASSSTDGSYEQYF	TGTGCCAGCAGCTCTACGGACGGATCCTACGAGCAGTACTTC
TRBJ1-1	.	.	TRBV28	CASSLFGQVGTEAFF	TGTGCCAGCAGTTTGTTCGGCCAGGTGGGCACTGAAGCTTTCTTT
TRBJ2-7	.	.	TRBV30	CAWRGRSSSYEQYF	TGTGCCTGGAGAGGACGGTCAAGCTCCTACGAGCAGTACTTC
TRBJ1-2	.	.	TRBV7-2	CASSSIWTNYGYTF	TGTGCCAGCAGCTCGATCTGGACAAACTATGGCTACACCTTC
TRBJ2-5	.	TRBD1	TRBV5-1	CASSLARDRKEETQYF	TGCGCCAGCAGCTTGGCCCGGGACAGGAAGGAAGAGACCCAGTACTTC
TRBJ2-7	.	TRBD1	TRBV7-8	CASSLWGTGGGFAQYF	TGTGCCAGCAGCTTATGGGGTACAGGGGGCGGATTTGCACAGTACTTC
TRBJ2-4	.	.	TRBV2	CASSTSLAKNIQYF	TGTGCCAGCAGTACTTCCCTAGCCAAAAACATTCAGTACTTC
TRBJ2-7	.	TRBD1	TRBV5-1	CASSVGQGGYEQYF	TGCGCCAGCAGCGTGGGACAGGGGGGCTACGAGCAGTACTTC
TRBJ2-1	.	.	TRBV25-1	CASSWQPGEQFF	TGTGCCAGCAGCTGGCAGCCGGGTGAGCAGTTCTTC
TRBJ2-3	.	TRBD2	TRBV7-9	CASSSTLTSATDTQYF	TGTGCCAGCAGCTCGACACTTACTAGCGCCACAGATACGCAGTATTTT
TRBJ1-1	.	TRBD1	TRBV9	CASSVDRDRNTEAFF	TGTGCCAGCAGCGTAGACAGGGACAGGAACACTGAAGCTTTCTTT
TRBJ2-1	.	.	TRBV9	CASSPRGRTTYNEQFF	TGTGCCAGCAGCCCTAGAGGGAGGACCACCTACAATGAGCAGTTCTTC
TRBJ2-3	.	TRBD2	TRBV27	CASSLLGGADTQYF	TGTGCCAGCAGTTTATTGGGGGGGGCAGATACGCAGTATTTT
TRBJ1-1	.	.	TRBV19	CASSPGRTEAFF	TGTGCCAGTAGTCCCGGGCGCACTGAAGCTTTCTTT
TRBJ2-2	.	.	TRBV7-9	CASSLGAAPGELFF	TGTGCCAGCAGCTTAGGAGCAGCGCCCGGGGAGCTGTTTTTT
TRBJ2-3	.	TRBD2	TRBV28	CASSPSGRTDTQYF	TGTGCCAGCAGTCCTAGCGGGAGAACAGATACGCAGTATTTT
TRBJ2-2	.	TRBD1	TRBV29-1	CSATRGTAVTGELFF	TGCAGCGCCACCCGAGGGACAGCCGTTACCGGGGAGCTGTTTTTT
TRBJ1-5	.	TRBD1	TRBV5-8	CASSLRDSRNQPQHF	TGTGCCAGCAGCTTGCGGGACAGCCGAAATCAGCCCCAGCATTTT
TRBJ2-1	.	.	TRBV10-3	CAIRRGDSYNEQFF	TGTGCCATCAGGAGGGGCGATTCCTACAATGAGCAGTTCTTC
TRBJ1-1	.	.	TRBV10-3	CAISESEGYTEAFF	TGTGCCATCAGTGAGTCGGAGGGATACACTGAAGCTTTCTTT
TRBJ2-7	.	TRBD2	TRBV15	CATSRGTSGSYEQYF	TGTGCCACCAGCAGAGGGACTAGCGGGAGCTACGAGCAGTACTTC
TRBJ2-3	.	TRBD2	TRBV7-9	CASNLASGTSPIITDTQYF	TGTGCCAGCAACCTCGCCTCCGGGACTAGTCCTATAATCACAGATACGCAGTATTTT
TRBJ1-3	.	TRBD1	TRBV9	CASSVDRKGASGNTIYF	TGTGCCAGCAGCGTAGATCGCAAGGGGGCTTCTGGAAACACCATATATTTT
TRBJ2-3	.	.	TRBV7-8	CASSLVGSLTDTQYF	TGTGCCAGCAGCTTGGTTGGGTCCCTCACAGATACGCAGTATTTT
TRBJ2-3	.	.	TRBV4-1	CASSQEDQISGPTDTQYF	TGCGCCAGCAGCCAAGAGGATCAAATTAGCGGACCCACAGATACGCAGTATTTT
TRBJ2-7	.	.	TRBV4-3	CASSLERATLYEQYF	TGCGCCAGCAGCCTCGAGAGGGCGACTCTTTACGAGCAGTACTTC
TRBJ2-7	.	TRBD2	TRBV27	CASSSGANYEQYF	TGTGCCAGCAGCAGCGGGGCAAACTACGAGCAGTACTTC
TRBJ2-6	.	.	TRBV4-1	CASSHKGPGANVLTF	TGCGCCAGCAGCCACAAGGGTCCTGGGGCCAACGTCCTGACTTTC
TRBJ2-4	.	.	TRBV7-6	CASSPRVEAKNIQYF	TGTGCCAGCAGCCCCCGGGTGGAAGCCAAAAACATTCAGTACTTC
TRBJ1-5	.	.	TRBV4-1	CASSQETLGPQHF	TGCGCCAGCAGCCAAGAGACTTTGGGGCCCCAGCATTTT
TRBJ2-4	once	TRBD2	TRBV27	CASRTSGSRNIQYF	TGTGCCAGCCGGACTAGCGGGAGTCGGAACATTCAGTACTTC
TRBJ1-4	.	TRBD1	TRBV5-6	CASSSETGVTNEKLFF	TGTGCCAGCAGCTCCGAAACAGGGGTGACTAATGAAAAACTGTTTTTT
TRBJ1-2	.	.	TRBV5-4	CASSLESGGYTF	TGTGCCAGCAGCTTGGAGTCGGGGGGCTACACCTTC
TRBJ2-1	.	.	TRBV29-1	CSAATRSYNEQFF	TGCAGCGCCGCTACTAGGTCCTACAATGAGCAGTTCTTC
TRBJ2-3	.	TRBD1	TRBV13	CASSPRTGRNLEEDTDTQYF	TGTGCCAGCAGCCCCCGGACAGGGAGGAATTTGGAGGAAGACACAGATACGCAGTATTTT
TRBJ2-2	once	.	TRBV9	CASSVSGDTGELFF	TGTGCCAGCAGCGTGTCAGGGGACACCGGGGAGCTGTTTTTT